This is a list of T cell receptor beta chains from one sample in a study of T cell changes during pregnancy in multiple sclerosis. Assay: immunoSEQ multiplex PCR; the TCRdb copy retains only in-frame clones and omits some. This table has about 86,000 clones, approximately 90% appearing once. The specimen comprised peripheral blood, sampled in the first trimester of pregnancy. All receptors derive from a female donor in good health, enrolled as a control in a pregnancy study. The conserved cysteine and the conserved F or W are not part of the CDR3 here. Fields, in order: J gene, CDR3 length, V gene, CDR3 protein.

TRBJ1-2 | 9 | TRBV28 | ASSRNSRYT
TRBJ1-6 | 13 | TRBV7-2 | ASSLGGGRNSPLH
TRBJ1-1 | 13 | TRBV7-2 | ASSLYAARNTEAF
TRBJ1-1 | 12 | TRBV15 | ATSPSTMNTEAF
TRBJ1-1 | 12 | TRBV18 | ASSPLRQGTEAF
TRBJ2-3 | 13 | TRBV5-1 | ASTLGTSSTDTQY
TRBJ2-3 | 13 | TRBV11-2 | ASSLRGSSTDTQY
TRBJ2-2 | 12 | TRBV7-2 | ASSPTANTGELF
TRBJ2-7 | 11 | TRBV11-3 | ASSRGRAGEQY
TRBJ1-4 | 12 | TRBV6-5 | ASSPGRLNEKLF
TRBJ2-2 | 13 | TRBV19 | ASSKTSLNTGELF
TRBJ1-2 | 12 | TRBV6-4 | ASSPTDTFYGYT
TRBJ2-6 | 15 | TRBV2 | ASSVRDTYSGANVLT
TRBJ2-2 | 13 | TRBV25-1 | ASSETKVNTGELF
TRBJ1-5 | 11 | TRBV11-2 | ASSLRNNQPQH
TRBJ2-3 | 14 | TRBV5-1 | ASSLGGGLVTDTQY
TRBJ1-1 | 14 | TRBV11-1 | ASSFIDNRGRNEAF
TRBJ1-2 | 12 | TRBV30 | AWNAGRSNYGYT
TRBJ1-1 | 13 | TRBV2 | ASKGDRERNTEAF
TRBJ2-2 | 13 | TRBV19 | ASSIRGGVTGELF
TRBJ2-1 | 12 | TRBV29-1 | SVRGQGSYNEQF
TRBJ1-1 | 11 | TRBV27 | ASSLRGNTEAF
TRBJ1-1 | 13 | TRBV9 | ASSVGITGDTEAF
TRBJ1-4 | 12 | TRBV18 | ASSRDRKNEKLF
TRBJ1-1 | 14 | TRBV4-3 | ASSHDLGQQNTEAF
TRBJ2-7 | 10 | TRBV7-9 | ASSLSSYEQY
TRBJ2-3 | 16 | TRBV15 | ATSRPRVVAGGTDTQY
TRBJ2-2 | 14 | TRBV4-1 | ASSQELGVNTGELF
TRBJ1-5 | 14 | TRBV27 | ASSWAPGTGNQPQH
TRBJ2-7 | 12 | TRBV7-9 | ASSRTGVIDEQY
TRBJ1-5 | 13 | TRBV4-3 | ASSQSRGARRPQH
TRBJ2-6 | 12 | TRBV29-1 | SGAQSSGANVLT
TRBJ2-2 | 11 | TRBV19 | ALHLLHTGELF
TRBJ2-5 | 13 | TRBV7-9 | ASSLGTGGLETQY
TRBJ1-1 | 11 | TRBV4-1 | ASSQSSSIEAF
TRBJ1-5 | 14 | TRBV27 | ASSAHGTTINSPQH
TRBJ1-5 | 12 | TRBV5-6 | ASSLAGGREPQH
TRBJ2-7 | 12 | TRBV7-3 | ASSSTLPLNEQY
TRBJ2-5 | 14 | TRBV7-6 | ASSLEGTSAQETQY
TRBJ2-3 | 13 | TRBV7-3 | ASNNGQGPGDTQY
TRBJ1-2 | 11 | TRBV7-8 | ASSPGGGSSYT
TRBJ2-2 | 14 | TRBV4-2 | ASSQAENRGDGELF
TRBJ2-1 | 13 | TRBV4-3 | ASSSRQGIYNEQF
TRBJ1-6 | 16 | TRBV7-2 | ASSPGGGYRTYNSPLH
TRBJ1-1 | 13 | TRBV4-2 | ASSPRTGRRTEAF
TRBJ1-1 | 13 | TRBV4-2 | ASSQEVGGNTEAF
TRBJ2-7 | 13 | TRBV7-9 | ASSSGHSISYEQY
TRBJ1-5 | 15 | TRBV21-1 | ASSKVPGTGFGQPQH
TRBJ2-1 | 10 | TRBV9 | ASSPGGNEQF
TRBJ2-1 | 13 | TRBV4-1 | ASSQEGTANNEQF
TRBJ2-7 | 10 | TRBV27 | ASRDTSYEQY
TRBJ2-3 | 11 | TRBV6-1 | ASRGQQADTQY
TRBJ1-5 | 10 | TRBV9 | ASSSDMEPQH
TRBJ2-3 | 16 | TRBV7-2 | ASSLTASGGASTDTQY
TRBJ2-1 | 13 | TRBV29-1 | SVEDGSPRYNEQF